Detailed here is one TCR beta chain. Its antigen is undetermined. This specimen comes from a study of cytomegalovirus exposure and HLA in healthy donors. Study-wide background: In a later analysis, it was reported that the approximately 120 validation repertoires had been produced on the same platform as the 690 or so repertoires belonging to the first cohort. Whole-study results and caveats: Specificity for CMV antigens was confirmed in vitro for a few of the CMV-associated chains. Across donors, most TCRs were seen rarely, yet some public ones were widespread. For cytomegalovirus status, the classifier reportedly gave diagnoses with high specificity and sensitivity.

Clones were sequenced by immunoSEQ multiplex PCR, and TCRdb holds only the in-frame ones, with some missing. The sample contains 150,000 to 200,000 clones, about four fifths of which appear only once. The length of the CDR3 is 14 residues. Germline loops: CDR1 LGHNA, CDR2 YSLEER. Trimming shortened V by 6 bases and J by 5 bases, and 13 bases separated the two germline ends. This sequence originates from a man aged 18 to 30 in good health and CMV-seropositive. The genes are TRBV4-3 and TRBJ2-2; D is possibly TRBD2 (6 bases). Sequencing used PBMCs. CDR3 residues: CASSAGPGTGELFF. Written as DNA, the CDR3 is TGCGCCAGCAGTGCGGGACCAGGAACCGGGGAGCTGTTTTTT.